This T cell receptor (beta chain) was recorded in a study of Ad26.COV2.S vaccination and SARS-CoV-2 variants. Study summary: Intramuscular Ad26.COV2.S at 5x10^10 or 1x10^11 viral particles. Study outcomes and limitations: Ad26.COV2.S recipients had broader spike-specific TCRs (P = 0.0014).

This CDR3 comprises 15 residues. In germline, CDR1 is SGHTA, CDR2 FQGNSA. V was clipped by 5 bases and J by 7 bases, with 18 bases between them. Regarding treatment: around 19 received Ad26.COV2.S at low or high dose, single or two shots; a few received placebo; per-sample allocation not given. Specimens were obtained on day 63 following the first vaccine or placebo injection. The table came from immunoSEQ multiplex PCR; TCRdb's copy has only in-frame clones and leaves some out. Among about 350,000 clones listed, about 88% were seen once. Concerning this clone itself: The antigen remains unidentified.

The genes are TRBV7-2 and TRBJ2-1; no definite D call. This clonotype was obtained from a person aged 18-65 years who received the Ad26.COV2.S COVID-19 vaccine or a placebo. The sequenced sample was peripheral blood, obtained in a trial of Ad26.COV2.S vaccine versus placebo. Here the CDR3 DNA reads TGTGCCAGCAGCCCAACGAGAGGATTTGTGAATGAGCAGTTCTTC. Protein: CASSPTRGFVNEQFF.